This TCR beta chain was identified in a study of control samples from healthy donors and cancer patients. This clone occurred once. The CDR3 is 16 amino acids. Germline V gives CDR1 LGHDT, CDR2 YNNKEL (reference sequence). Trimming shortened V by 5 bases and J by 0 bases, and 16 bases separated the two germline ends. Profiled with immunoSEQ multiplex PCR; TCRdb holds only in-frame clones, not every one. The sample has 75,000 to 90,000 clones, about 88% seen once; the top ten hold 6.5% to 7.5%. V is TRBV3-1 (or the pseudogene TRBV3-2) and J is TRBJ1-1, with D tentatively TRBD1 (6 bases). This TCR came from a man aged 50 to 59 in good health. Sample: blood. For the CDR3, the DNA is TGTGCCAGCAGCGCCCCGGGGGGCAGGTTGAACACTGAAGCTTTCTTT. This gives the protein CASSAPGGRLNTEAFF.